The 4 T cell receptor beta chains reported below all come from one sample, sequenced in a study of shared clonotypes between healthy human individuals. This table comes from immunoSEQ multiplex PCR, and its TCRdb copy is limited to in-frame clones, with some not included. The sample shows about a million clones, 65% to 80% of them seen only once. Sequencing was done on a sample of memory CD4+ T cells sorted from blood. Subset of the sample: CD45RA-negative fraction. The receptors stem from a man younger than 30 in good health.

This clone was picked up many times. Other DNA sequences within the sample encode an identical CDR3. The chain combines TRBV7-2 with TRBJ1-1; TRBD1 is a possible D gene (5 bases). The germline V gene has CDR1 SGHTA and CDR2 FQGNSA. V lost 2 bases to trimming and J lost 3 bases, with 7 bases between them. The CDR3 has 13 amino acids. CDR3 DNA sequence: TGTGCCAGCAGCTTACGACAGCACACTGAAGCTTTCTTT. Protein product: CASSLRQHTEAFF.

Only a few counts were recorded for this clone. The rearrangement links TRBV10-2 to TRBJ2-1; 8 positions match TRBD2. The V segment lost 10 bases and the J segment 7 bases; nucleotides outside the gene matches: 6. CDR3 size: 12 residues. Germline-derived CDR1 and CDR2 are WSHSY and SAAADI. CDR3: CATGGLGNEQFF. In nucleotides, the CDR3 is TGCGCCACGGGGGGGCTAGGAAATGAGCAGTTCTTC.

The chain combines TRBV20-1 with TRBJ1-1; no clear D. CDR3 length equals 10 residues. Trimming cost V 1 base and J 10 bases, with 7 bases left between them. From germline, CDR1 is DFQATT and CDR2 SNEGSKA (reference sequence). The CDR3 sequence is CSARVHRAFF. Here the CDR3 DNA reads TGCAGTGCTAGAGTTCATCGAGCTTTCTTT.

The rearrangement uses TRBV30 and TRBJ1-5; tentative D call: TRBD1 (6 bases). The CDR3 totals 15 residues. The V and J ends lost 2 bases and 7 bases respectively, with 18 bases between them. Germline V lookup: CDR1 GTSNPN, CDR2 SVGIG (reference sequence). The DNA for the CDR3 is TGTGCCTGGAGTTCTACAGGGTTTTGGGAACAGCCCCAGCATTTT. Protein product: CAWSSTGFWEQPQHF.